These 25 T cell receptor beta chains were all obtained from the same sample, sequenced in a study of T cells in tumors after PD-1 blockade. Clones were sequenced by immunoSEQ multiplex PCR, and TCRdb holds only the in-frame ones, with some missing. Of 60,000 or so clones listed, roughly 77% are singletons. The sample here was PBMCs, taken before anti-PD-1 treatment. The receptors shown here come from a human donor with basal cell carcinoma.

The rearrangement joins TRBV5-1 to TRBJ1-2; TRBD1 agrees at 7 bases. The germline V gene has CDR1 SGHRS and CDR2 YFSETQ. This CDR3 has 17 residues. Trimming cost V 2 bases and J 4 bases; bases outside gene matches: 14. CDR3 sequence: CASSFSYRGRRGYGYTF. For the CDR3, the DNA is TGCGCCAGCAGCTTCAGCTACAGGGGAAGGAGAGGCTATGGCTACACCTTC.

The CDR3 protein is CASSPVRGEGNTEAFF. CDR3 nucleotide sequence: TGCGCCAGCAGCCCAGTGAGGGGAGAAGGGAACACTGAAGCTTTCTTT. V usage is TRBV5-1 and J usage is TRBJ1-1; maybe TRBD1 (5 bases). Germline V CDR1 and CDR2: SGHRS, YFSETQ. The CDR3 covers 16 residues. V was pared by 4 bases and J by 1 base, with 17 bases between. Combining the CDR3 with reference TRBV5-1 and TRBJ1-1 gives the whole variable domain KAGVTQTPRYLIKTRGQQVTLSCSPISGHRSVSWYQQTPGQGLQFLFEYFSETQRNKGNFPGRFSGRQFSNSRSEMNVSTLELGDSALYLCASSPVRGEGNTEAFFGQGTRLTVV.

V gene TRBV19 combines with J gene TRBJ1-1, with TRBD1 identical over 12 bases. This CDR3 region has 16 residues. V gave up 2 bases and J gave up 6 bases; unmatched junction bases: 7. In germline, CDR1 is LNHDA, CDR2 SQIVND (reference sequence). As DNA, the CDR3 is TGTGCCAGTAGTATACAGACGGGACAGGGGGCCTCTGAAGCTTTCTTT. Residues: CASSIQTGQGASEAFF.

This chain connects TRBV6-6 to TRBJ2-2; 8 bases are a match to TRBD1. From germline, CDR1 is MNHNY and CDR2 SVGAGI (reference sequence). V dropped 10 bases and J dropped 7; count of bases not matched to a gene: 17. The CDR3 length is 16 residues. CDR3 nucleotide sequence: TGTGCCACCGCCGCACCGCCAGGGGGCTGGGTCGGGGAGCTGTTTTTT. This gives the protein CATAAPPGGWVGELFF.

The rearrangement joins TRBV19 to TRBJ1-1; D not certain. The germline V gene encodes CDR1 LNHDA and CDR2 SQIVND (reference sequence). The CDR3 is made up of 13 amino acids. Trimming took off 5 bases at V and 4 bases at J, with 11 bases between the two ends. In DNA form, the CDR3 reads TGTGCCAGTAGTGAAGTCCGGGGCACTGAAGCTTTCTTT. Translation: CASSEVRGTEAFF.

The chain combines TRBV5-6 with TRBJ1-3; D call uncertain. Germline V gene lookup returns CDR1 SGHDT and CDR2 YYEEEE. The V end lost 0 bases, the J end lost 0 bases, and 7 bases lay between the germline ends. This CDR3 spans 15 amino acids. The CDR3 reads CASSLGLHSGNTIYF. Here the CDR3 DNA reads TGTGCCAGCAGCTTGGGGCTTCACTCTGGAAACACCATATATTTT. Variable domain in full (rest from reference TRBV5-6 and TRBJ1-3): DAGVTQSPTHLIKTRGQQVTLRCSPKSGHDTVSWYQQALGQGPQFIFQYYEEEERQRGNFPDRFSGHQFPNYSSELNVNALLLGDSALYLCASSLGLHSGNTIYFGEGSWLTVV.

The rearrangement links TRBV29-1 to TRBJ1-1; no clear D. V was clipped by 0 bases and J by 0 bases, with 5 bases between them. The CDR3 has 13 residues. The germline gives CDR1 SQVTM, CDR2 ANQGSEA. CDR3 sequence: CSVEDIVNTEAFF. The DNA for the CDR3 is TGCAGCGTTGAAGACATCGTGAACACTGAAGCTTTCTTT. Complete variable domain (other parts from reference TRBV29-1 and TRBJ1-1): SAVISQKPSRDICQRGTSLTIQCQVDSQVTMMFWYRQQPGQSLTLIATANQGSEATYESGFVIDKFPISRPNLTFSTLTVSNMSPEDSSIYLCSVEDIVNTEAFFGQGTRLTVV.

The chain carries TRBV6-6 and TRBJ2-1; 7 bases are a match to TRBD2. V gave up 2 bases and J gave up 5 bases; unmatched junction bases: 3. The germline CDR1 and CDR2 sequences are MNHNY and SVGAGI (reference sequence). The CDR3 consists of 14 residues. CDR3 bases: TGTGCCAGCAGTTACAGGGCGGGGGACAATGAGCAGTTCTTC. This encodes CASSYRAGDNEQFF.

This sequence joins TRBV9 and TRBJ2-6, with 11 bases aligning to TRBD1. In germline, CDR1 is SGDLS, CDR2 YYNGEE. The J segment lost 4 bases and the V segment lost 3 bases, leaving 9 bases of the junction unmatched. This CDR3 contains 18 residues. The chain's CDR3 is CASSATGTGGSGANVLTF. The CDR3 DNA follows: TGTGCCAGCAGCGCAACCGGGACAGGGGGTTCCGGGGCCAACGTCCTGACTTTC.

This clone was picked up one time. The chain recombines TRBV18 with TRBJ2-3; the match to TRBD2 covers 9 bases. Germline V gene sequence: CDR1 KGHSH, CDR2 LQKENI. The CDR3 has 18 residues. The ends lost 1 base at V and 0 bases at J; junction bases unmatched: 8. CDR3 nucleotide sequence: TGTGCCAGCTCACCACGAGGAGCGGGGGGCGCCAGCACAGATACGCAGTATTTT. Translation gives CASSPRGAGGASTDTQYF.

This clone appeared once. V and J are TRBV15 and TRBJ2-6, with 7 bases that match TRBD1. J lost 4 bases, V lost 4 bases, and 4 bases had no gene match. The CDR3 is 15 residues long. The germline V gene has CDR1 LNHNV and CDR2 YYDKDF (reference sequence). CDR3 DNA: TGTGCCACCAGCACGACAGGGACCGGGGCCAACGTCCTGACTTTC. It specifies CATSTTGTGANVLTF.

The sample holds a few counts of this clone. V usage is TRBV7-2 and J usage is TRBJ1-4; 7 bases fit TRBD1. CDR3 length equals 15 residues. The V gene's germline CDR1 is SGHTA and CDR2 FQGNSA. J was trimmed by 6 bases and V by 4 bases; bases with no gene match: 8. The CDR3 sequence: CASSSLGRGYEKLFF. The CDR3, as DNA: TGTGCCAGCAGCTCCCTAGGCAGGGGGTATGAAAAACTGTTTTTT.

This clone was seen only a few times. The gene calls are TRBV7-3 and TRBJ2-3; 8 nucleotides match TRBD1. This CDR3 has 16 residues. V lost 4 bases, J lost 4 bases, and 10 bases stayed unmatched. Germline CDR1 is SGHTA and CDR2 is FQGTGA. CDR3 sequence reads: CASSSGQAQAADTQYF. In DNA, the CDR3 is TGTGCCAGCAGCTCGGGACAGGCCCAGGCGGCAGATACGCAGTATTTT.

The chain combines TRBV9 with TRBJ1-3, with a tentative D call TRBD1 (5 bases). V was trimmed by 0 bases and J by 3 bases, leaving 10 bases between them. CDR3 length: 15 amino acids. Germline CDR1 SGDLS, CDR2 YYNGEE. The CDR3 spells CASSVGGEGGNTIYF. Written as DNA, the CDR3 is TGTGCCAGCAGCGTAGGAGGGGAGGGTGGAAACACCATATATTTT.

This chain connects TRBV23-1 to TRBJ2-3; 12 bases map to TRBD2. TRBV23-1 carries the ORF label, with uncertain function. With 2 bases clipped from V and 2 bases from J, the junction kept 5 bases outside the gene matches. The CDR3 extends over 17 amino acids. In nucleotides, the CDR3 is TGCGCCAGCAGTCAACGGCTAGCGGGGGGGGTCACAGATACGCAGTATTTT. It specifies CASSQRLAGGVTDTQYF.

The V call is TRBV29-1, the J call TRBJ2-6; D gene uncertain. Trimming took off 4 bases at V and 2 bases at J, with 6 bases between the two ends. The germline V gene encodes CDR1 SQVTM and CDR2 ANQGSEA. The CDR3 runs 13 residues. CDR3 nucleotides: TGCAGCGTTGGGTCAACTGGGGCCAACGTCCTGACTTTC. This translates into CSVGSTGANVLTF.

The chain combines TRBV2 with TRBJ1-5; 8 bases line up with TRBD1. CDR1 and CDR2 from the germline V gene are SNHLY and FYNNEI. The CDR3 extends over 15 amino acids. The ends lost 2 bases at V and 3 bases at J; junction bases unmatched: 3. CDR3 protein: CASSETGGNNQPQHF. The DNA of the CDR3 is TGTGCCAGCAGTGAAACAGGGGGTAACAATCAGCCCCAGCATTTT.

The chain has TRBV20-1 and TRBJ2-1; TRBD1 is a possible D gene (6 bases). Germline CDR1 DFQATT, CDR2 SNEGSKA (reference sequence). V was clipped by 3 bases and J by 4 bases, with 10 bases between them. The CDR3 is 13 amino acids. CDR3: CSASLGAYNEQFF. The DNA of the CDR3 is TGCAGTGCTAGTCTGGGGGCGTACAATGAGCAGTTCTTC.

CDR3 loop: CASSLGGGYNEQFF. The DNA for the CDR3 is TGCGCCAGCAGCTTGGGAGGGGGTTACAATGAGCAGTTCTTC. The chain uses TRBV5-1 and TRBJ2-1; tentatively, D is TRBD1 (6 bases). This CDR3 has 14 residues. Germline loops: CDR1 SGHRS, CDR2 YFSETQ. Trimming removed 0 bases from V and 4 bases from J, with 8 bases in between.

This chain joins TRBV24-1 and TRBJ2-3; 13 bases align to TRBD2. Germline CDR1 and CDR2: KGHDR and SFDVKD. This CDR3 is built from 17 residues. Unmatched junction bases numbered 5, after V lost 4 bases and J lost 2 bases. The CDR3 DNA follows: TGTGCCACCAGTGACCCTGGGACTAGCGGGAACACAGATACGCAGTATTTT. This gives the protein CATSDPGTSGNTDTQYF.

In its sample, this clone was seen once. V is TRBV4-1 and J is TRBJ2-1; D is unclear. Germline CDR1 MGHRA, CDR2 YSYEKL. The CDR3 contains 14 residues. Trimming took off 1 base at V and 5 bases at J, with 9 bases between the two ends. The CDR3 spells CASSQVLKDNEQFF. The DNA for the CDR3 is TGCGCCAGCAGCCAAGTTTTGAAGGACAATGAGCAGTTCTTC.

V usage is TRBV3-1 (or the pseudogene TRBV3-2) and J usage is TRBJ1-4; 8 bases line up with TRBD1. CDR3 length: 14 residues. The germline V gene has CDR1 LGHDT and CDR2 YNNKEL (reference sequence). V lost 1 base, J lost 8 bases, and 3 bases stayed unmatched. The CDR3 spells CASSQAGQAEKLFF. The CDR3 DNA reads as TGTGCCAGCAGCCAAGCGGGACAGGCAGAAAAACTGTTTTTT.

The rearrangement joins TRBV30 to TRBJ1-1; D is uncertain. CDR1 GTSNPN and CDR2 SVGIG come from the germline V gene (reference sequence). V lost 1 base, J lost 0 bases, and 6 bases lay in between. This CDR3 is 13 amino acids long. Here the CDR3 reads CAWSAQLNTEAFF. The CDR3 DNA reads TGTGCCTGGAGTGCACAGTTGAACACTGAAGCTTTCTTT.

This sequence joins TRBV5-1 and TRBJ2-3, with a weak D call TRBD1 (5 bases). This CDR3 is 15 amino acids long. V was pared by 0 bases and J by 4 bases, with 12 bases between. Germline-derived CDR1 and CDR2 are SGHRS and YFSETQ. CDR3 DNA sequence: TGCGCCAGCAGCTTGGGAGCAGGGAAGGCAGATACGCAGTATTTT. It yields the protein CASSLGAGKADTQYF.

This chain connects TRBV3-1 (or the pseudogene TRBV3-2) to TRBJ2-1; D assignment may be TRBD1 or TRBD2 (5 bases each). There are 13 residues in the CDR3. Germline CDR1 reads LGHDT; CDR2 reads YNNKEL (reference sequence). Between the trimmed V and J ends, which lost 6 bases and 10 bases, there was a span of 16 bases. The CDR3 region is CASRGRPLGEQFF. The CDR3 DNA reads TGTGCCAGCAGGGGACGACCCTTAGGGGAGCAGTTCTTC.